The 32 T cell receptor beta chains given below trace back to one sample, sequenced in a study of patients and donors after allogeneic stem cell transplantation. TCRdb itself ran the RT-PCR reads through MiXCR, one entry per CDR3 protein. Here the sample spans roughly 200,000 distinct CDR3 sequences, 38% being singletons. The sample taken for sequencing was blood, either unsorted or a sorted T cell fraction (not recorded which). Every receptor here comes from a human donor who was either an allogeneic HSCT recipient or a stem cell or donor lymphocyte infusion donor (not recorded which). It is not recorded whose cells these are; they may come from a transplant donor.

The V call is TRBV5-5, the J call TRBJ1-1; the D gene is possibly TRBD1 (5 bases). Germline-derived CDR1 and CDR2 are SGHKS and YYEKEE (reference sequence). V gave up 3 bases and J gave up 0 bases, with 15 bases separating them. This CDR3 has 16 amino acids. The CDR3 DNA is TGTGCCAGCAGCTGGGGAATCGGGGGATTGAACACTGAAGCTTTCTTT. The encoded protein is CASSWGIGGLNTEAFF. Using reference TRBV5-5 and TRBJ1-1 for the parts outside the CDR3, the full variable domain is DAGVTQSPTHLIKTRGQQVTLRCSPISGHKSVSWYQQVLGQGPQFIFQYYEKEERGRGNFPDRFSARQFPNYSSELNVNALLLGDSALYLCASSWGIGGLNTEAFFGQGTRLTVV.

The chain is built from TRBV7-2 and TRBJ2-1; D gene unclear. V was cut by 5 bases and J by 9 bases, with 11 bases left in between. Germline CDR1 SGHTA, CDR2 FQGNSA. The CDR3 covers 12 residues. The CDR3 loop reads CASSPPGPEQFF. CDR3 nucleotides: TGTGCCAGCAGCCCACCCGGCCCTGAGCAGTTCTTC.

This clonotype was counted between two and nine times. The J gene is TRBJ1-5, the V gene TRBV10-3; 7 bases fit TRBD1. Germline CDR1 ENHRY, CDR2 SYGVKD. Trimming took 2 bases from V and 4 from J; bases not matched to a gene: 2. The CDR3 contains 14 residues. The CDR3: CAISEIRGNQPQHF. The CDR3 nucleotides read TGTGCCATCAGTGAGATCAGGGGGAATCAGCCCCAGCATTTT.

This clonotype was detected a few times. The chain links TRBV2 to TRBJ1-2; TRBD1 agrees at 8 bases. The V segment lost 6 bases and the J segment 2 bases; nucleotides outside the gene matches: 8. From germline, CDR1 is SNHLY and CDR2 FYNNEI. The CDR3 totals 15 residues. The CDR3 region is CASSLIRGRNYGYTF. The CDR3 coding sequence is TGTGCCAGCAGCTTGATCAGGGGGCGAAACTATGGCTACACCTTC.

The gene calls are TRBV20-1 and TRBJ2-7, with unresolved D. Trimming took off 0 bases at V and 0 bases at J, with 9 bases between the two ends. The CDR3 spans 14 residues. Germline V gene data show CDR1 as DFQATT and CDR2 as SNEGSKA (reference sequence). CDR3 amino acids: CSARDSGNSYEQYF. CDR3 bases: TGCAGTGCTAGAGATTCGGGCAACTCCTACGAGCAGTACTTC.

This clonotype came up a few times. The chain combines TRBV10-2 with TRBJ1-1; D is possibly TRBD1 (5 bases). Germline V gene data show CDR1 as WSHSY and CDR2 as SAAADI. V lost 5 bases, J lost 5 bases, and 15 bases lay in between. The CDR3 is 14 amino acids. The CDR3 nucleotides are TGCGCCAGCAGTAACGGGGGAGGGGTGACTGAAGCTTTCTTT. Its translation: CASSNGGGVTEAFF.

CDR3 amino acids: CASSELASGGNEQFF. DNA of the CDR3: TGTGCCAGCAGTGAACTGGCTAGCGGGGGTAATGAGCAGTTCTTC. The chain has TRBV2 and TRBJ2-1; 10 bases line up with TRBD2. The CDR3 runs 15 residues. V was clipped by 2 bases and J by 7 bases; unmatched bases: 5. Germline V lookup: CDR1 SNHLY, CDR2 FYNNEI.

Of note for this clonotype: Since the CDR3 does not end with the conserved phenylalanine or tryptophan, this likely comes from a read error. It is unclear where the CDR3 begins or ends on the DNA, so no DNA is shown, and the CDR3 is as TCRdb lists it. The chain links TRBV12-3 or TRBV12-4 to TRBJ1-1. The CDR3 region is 12 residues in length, termini included. CDR3 residues: CASSLWETSEAL.

A few counts support this clonotype. J is TRBJ1-4 and V is TRBV7-6; no definite D call. With 1 base removed from V and 10 bases from J, the gap between germline ends came to 7 bases. The CDR3 totals 12 residues. Germline CDR1 reads SGHVS; CDR2 reads FNYEAQ. CDR3 region: CASSLERGKLFF. The CDR3 DNA is TGTGCCAGCAGCTTAGAACGGGGAAAACTGTTTTTT.

This sequence joins TRBV11-2 and TRBJ2-4; the match to TRBD2 covers 12 bases. The germline gives CDR1 SGHAT, CDR2 FQNNGV. The CDR3 length is 16 residues. Trimming at V came to 5 bases and at J to 1 base, leaving 3 bases not matched to a gene. CDR3 DNA: TGTGCCAGCAGCCTCGGACTAGCGGGGGCCAAAAACATTCAGTACTTC. Its protein is CASSLGLAGAKNIQYF.

The chain has TRBV6-6 and TRBJ1-1, with TRBD1 matching over 9 bases. The J segment lost 1 base and the V segment lost 7 bases, leaving 7 bases of the junction unmatched. From germline, CDR1 is MNHNY and CDR2 SVGAGI (reference sequence). The CDR3 totals 15 residues. Here the CDR3 reads CASTDRGIKNTEAFF. CDR3 bases: TGTGCCAGCACCGACAGGGGGATTAAGAACACTGAAGCTTTCTTT.

This clonotype was counted a few times. The V gene is TRBV5-6, the J gene TRBJ1-6, with 7 bases that match TRBD1. V trimming: 5 bases; J trimming: 0 bases; junction bases outside the gene matches: 5. The CDR3 covers 16 residues. Germline loops: CDR1 SGHDT, CDR2 YYEEEE. In DNA form, the CDR3 reads TGTGCCAGCAGGTCCTGGGACAGCTCCTATAATTCACCCCTCCACTTT. Translation: CASRSWDSSYNSPLHF. The full variable domain, completed using reference TRBV5-6 and TRBJ1-6, is DAGVTQSPTHLIKTRGQQVTLRCSPKSGHDTVSWYQQALGQGPQFIFQYYEEEERQRGNFPDRFSGHQFPNYSSELNVNALLLGDSALYLCASRSWDSSYNSPLHFGNGTRLTVT.

The chain links TRBV4-2 to TRBJ1-6; weak D call: TRBD1 (5 bases). This CDR3 has 13 residues. V shed 0 bases and J shed 18 bases, with 15 bases lying between them. Germline V gives CDR1 LGHNA, CDR2 YNFKEQ. As DNA, the CDR3 is TGTGCCAGCAGCCAAGATCAGGGACGTAGACACCACTTT. This translates into CASSQDQGRRHHF.

This clonotype was counted a few times. This chain joins TRBV7-8 and TRBJ1-3; D uncertain. With 3 bases removed from V and 8 bases from J, the gap between germline ends came to 11 bases. This CDR3 contains 13 residues. In germline, CDR1 is SGHVS, CDR2 FQNEAQ. The CDR3 bases are TGTGCCAGCAGCTTCAGGATGCGAGACACCATATATTTT. This translates into CASSFRMRDTIYF.

This clonotype was seen only a few times. The V and J genes are TRBV15 and TRBJ1-1; D is unclear. The V and J ends lost 1 base and 0 bases respectively, with 24 bases between them. CDR1 is LNHNV, CDR2 YYDKDF, per germline (reference sequence). The CDR3 sequence is 20 residues long. The DNA for the CDR3 is TGTGCCACCAGCAGAGTCCCAGGATCTTGGGTGGGTAACATGAACACTGAAGCTTTCTTT. This codes for CATSRVPGSWVGNMNTEAFF.

This chain links TRBV27 with TRBJ1-1, with 7 bases matching TRBD1. Looked up from germline, CDR1 is MNHEY and CDR2 is SMNVEV (reference sequence). The CDR3 loop spans 16 amino acids. V shed 5 bases and J 3 bases; nucleotides not matched to a gene: 12. The DNA for the CDR3 is TGTGCCAGCAGTCGTGGACAGGTGGGGAAGGACACTGAAGCTTTCTTT. This gives the protein CASSRGQVGKDTEAFF.

The chain carries TRBV5-1 and TRBJ2-2; possibly TRBD2 for D (6 bases). The CDR3 has 16 residues. Trimming removed 2 bases at V and 2 bases at J, with 13 bases between. CDR1 SGHRS and CDR2 YFSETQ come from the germline V gene. CDR3 DNA sequence: TGCGCCAGCAGCTTTCGAAGCGGGCGTAACACCGGGGAGCTGTTTTTT. Its protein product is CASSFRSGRNTGELFF.

The table lists this clonotype with a few counts. V gene TRBV6-2 or TRBV6-3 combines with J gene TRBJ1-5; the D is unclear. The germline CDR1 and CDR2 sequences are MNHEY and SVGEGT. The CDR3 has 17 amino acids. Trimming took off 2 bases at V and 0 bases at J, with 14 bases between the two ends. The CDR3 spells CASSYDWGAYSNQPQHF. DNA of the CDR3: TGTGCCAGCAGTTACGATTGGGGTGCATATAGCAATCAGCCCCAGCATTTT.

With respect to this clonotype: A junction boundary mismatches the germline segment, possibly from a read error. V usage is TRBV7-2 and J usage is TRBJ1-1; D not certain. Germline V lookup: CDR1 SGHTA, CDR2 FQGNSA. The CDR3 sequence is 15 residues long. CDR3 bases: TGTGCCAGCAGCTTAGTATGGGTCATGAACACTGAAGCTCTCTTT. Its protein is CASSLVWVMNTEALF.

This clonotype was counted only a few times. This rearrangement joins TRBV12-3 or TRBV12-4 to TRBJ1-2; 7 bases line up with TRBD1. CDR3 length: 13 residues. V shed 7 bases, J shed 4 bases, and the junction held 6 bases outside the gene matches. The CDR3 protein is CASTPGTVYGYTF. The CDR3 DNA reads as TGTGCCAGCACCCCCGGGACAGTCTATGGCTACACCTTC.

The gene calls are TRBV3-1 and TRBJ1-2; D call uncertain. Germline CDR1 reads LGHDT; CDR2 reads YNNKEL (reference sequence). V lost 0 bases, J lost 4 bases, and 12 bases lay in between. CDR3 size: 15 residues. Here the CDR3 reads CASSQDVGYGYGYTF. The CDR3 coding sequence is TGTGCCAGCAGCCAAGACGTGGGGTACGGCTATGGCTACACCTTC.

This clonotype was found a few times. The chain recombines TRBV27 with TRBJ1-6, with 7 bases lining up with TRBD1. V lost 4 bases to trimming and J lost 10 bases; unmatched junction nucleotides: 10. Germline V gene sequence: CDR1 MNHEY, CDR2 SMNVEV (reference sequence). The CDR3 runs 15 residues. CDR3 amino acids: CASSSYRQGGSPLHF. Written as DNA, the CDR3 is TGTGCCAGCAGTTCCTATCGACAGGGCGGCTCACCCCTCCACTTT.

This rearrangement joins TRBV5-4 to TRBJ2-3; 9 bases are shared with TRBD2. Germline CDR1 SGHNT, CDR2 YYREEE (reference sequence). V lost 4 bases and J lost 5; bases outside the gene matches: 5. The CDR3 length is 14 residues. CDR3: CASSRREGQDTQYF. CDR3 nucleotide sequence: TGTGCCAGCAGCAGGCGGGAGGGCCAAGATACGCAGTATTTT.

This clonotype was observed a handful of times. This chain links TRBV20-1 with TRBJ1-4; possibly TRBD1 for D (5 bases). This CDR3 has 16 residues. From germline, CDR1 is DFQATT and CDR2 SNEGSKA (reference sequence). Trimming shortened V by 0 bases and J by 3 bases, and 14 bases separated the two germline ends. The CDR3 coding sequence is TGCAGTGCTAGAGATTGGACGGGACGAGCTAATGAAAAACTGTTTTTT. This codes for CSARDWTGRANEKLFF.

The chain couples TRBV5-1 to TRBJ1-1; 7 positions agree with TRBD1. Germline V gives CDR1 SGHRS, CDR2 YFSETQ. This CDR3 comprises 13 residues. V gave up 2 bases and J gave up 8 bases; unmatched junction bases: 6. The CDR3 reads CASSFSQGREAFF. The CDR3 DNA follows: TGCGCCAGCAGCTTTTCACAGGGGAGGGAAGCTTTCTTT.

The chain couples TRBV10-1 to TRBJ2-1; 7 bases match TRBD2. Germline CDR1 WNHNN, CDR2 SYGVQD (reference sequence). Germline trimming cut 4 bases from V and 9 bases from J; bases unmatched to any gene: 6. The CDR3 totals 13 residues. The CDR3 DNA is TGCGCCAGCAGTGCTTTAGCGGGCGGTGAGCAGTTCTTC. Its protein product is CASSALAGGEQFF.

The rearrangement links TRBV6-5 to TRBJ1-1, with TRBD1 matching 9 bases. The CDR3 sequence is 15 residues long. The J segment lost 8 bases and the V segment lost 5 bases, leaving 12 bases of the junction unmatched. Germline CDR1 is MNHEY and CDR2 is SVGAGI. The CDR3 nucleotides are TGTGCCAGCAGTATCGAACCGGGACAGGGCTTGGAAGCTTTCTTT. It translates to CASSIEPGQGLEAFF.

The J gene is TRBJ2-3, the V gene TRBV10-3, with TRBD2 matching over 12 bases. The CDR3 is made up of 14 amino acids. CDR1 and CDR2 from the germline V gene are ENHRY and SYGVKD. V lost 5 bases, J lost 4 bases, and 1 base stayed unmatched. The CDR3 nucleotides are TGTGCCATCAGTCTAGCGGGGGGGCCAGATACGCAGTATTTT. This translates into CAISLAGGPDTQYF.

The V call is TRBV7-9, the J call TRBJ2-5; D not resolved. This CDR3 spans 15 amino acids. Germline V gene sequence: CDR1 SEHNR, CDR2 FQNEAQ (reference sequence). The ends were cut back, 1 base at V and 7 bases at J, with 16 bases in the middle. The CDR3 spells CASSLEGSVLGTQYF. The CDR3 DNA reads TGTGCCAGCAGCTTAGAAGGGTCCGTTCTCGGGACCCAGTACTTC. Using reference TRBV7-9 and TRBJ2-5 for the parts outside the CDR3, the full variable domain is DTGVSQNPRHKITKRGQNVTFRCDPISEHNRLYWYRQTLGQGPEFLTYFQNEAQLEKSRLLSDRFSAERPKGSFSTLEIQRTEQGDSAMYLCASSLEGSVLGTQYFGPGTRLLVL.

This rearrangement joins TRBV15 to TRBJ1-1; D unclear. The CDR3 spans 11 residues. Germline assignment: CDR1 LNHNV and CDR2 YYDKDF (reference sequence). The V and J ends lost 7 bases and 11 bases respectively, with 14 bases between them. The DNA for the CDR3 is TGTGCCACCACCGCGGGTCTAAATGCTTTCTTT. This gives the protein CATTAGLNAFF.

The V gene is TRBV5-5, the J gene TRBJ2-7; 11 positions agree with TRBD2. This CDR3 is built from 17 residues. Looked up from germline, CDR1 is SGHKS and CDR2 is YYEKEE (reference sequence). The ends lost 2 bases at V and 0 bases at J; junction bases unmatched: 7. The CDR3 region has the DNA TGTGCCAGCAGCTTCAACCTAGCGGGGGGTAGCTCCTACGAGCAGTACTTC. This gives the protein CASSFNLAGGSSYEQYF.

The chain recombines TRBV7-3 with TRBJ1-5; D gene uncertain. V lost 1 base and J 1 base, leaving 11 bases between the germline ends. The CDR3 is 16 residues long. The V gene's germline CDR1 is SGHTA and CDR2 FQGTGA. CDR3 amino acids: CASSLKGVLSNQPQHF. The CDR3 bases are TGTGCCAGCAGCTTAAAGGGAGTTTTGAGCAATCAGCCCCAGCATTTT. The variable domain in full, with the rest retrieved from reference TRBV7-3 and TRBJ1-5, is GAGVSQTPSNKVTEKGKYVELRCDPISGHTALYWYRQSLGQGPEFLIYFQGTGAADDSGLPNDRFFAVRPEGSVSTLKIQRTERGDSAVYLCASSLKGVLSNQPQHFGDGTRLSIL.